The 2 T cell receptor beta chains given below trace back to one sample, sequenced in a study of shared clonotypes between healthy human individuals. Sequencing was performed with immunoSEQ multiplex PCR; in TCRdb, only in-frame clones are kept and a portion is missing. The sample has about 2.2 million clones; 93% are singletons. Naive CD8 cells lacked CD45RO and underwent positive selection for CCR7, leaving out terminally differentiated effector memory CD45RA+ cells. The material sequenced was naive CD8+ T cells from PBMCs. These receptor sequences come from a man between 18 and 29 years old in good health. Some clones in this sample may be carry-over from other donors' samples.

The sample holds a few counts of this clone. The chain is built from TRBV9 and TRBJ1-5, with D perhaps TRBD1 (5 bases). The CDR3 length is 13 residues. V was shortened by 4 bases and J by 3 bases, with 8 bases between the two germline ends. Germline V CDR1 and CDR2: SGDLS, YYNGEE. CDR3 bases: TGTGCCAGCAGCACAGGACTCAATCAGCCCCAGCATTTT. Amino acid sequence: CASSTGLNQPQHF.

The table lists this clone with a few counts. This chain joins TRBV28 and TRBJ1-1, with no clear D. The germline V gene has CDR1 MDHEN and CDR2 SYDVKM. Trimming took 6 bases from V and 7 from J, leaving 15 bases between them. The CDR3 covers 13 residues. CDR3 sequence reads: CASSPGRGDEAFF. CDR3 nucleotide sequence: TGTGCCAGCAGCCCTGGGCGAGGTGATGAAGCTTTCTTT.